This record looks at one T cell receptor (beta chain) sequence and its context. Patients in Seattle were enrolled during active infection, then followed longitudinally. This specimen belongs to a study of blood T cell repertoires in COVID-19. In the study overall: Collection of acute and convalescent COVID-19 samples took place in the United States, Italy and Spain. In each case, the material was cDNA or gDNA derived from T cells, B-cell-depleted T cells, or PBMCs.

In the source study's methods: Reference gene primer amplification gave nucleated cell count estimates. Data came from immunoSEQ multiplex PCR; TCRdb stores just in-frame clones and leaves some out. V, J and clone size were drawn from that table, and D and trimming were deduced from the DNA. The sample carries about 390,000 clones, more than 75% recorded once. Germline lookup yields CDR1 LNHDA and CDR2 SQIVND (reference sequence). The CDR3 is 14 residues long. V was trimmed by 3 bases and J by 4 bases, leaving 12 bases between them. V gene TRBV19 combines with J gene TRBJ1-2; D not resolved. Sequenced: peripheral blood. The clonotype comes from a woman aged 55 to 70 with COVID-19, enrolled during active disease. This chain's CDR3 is CASSIRTRGYGYTF. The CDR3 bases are TGTGCCAGTAGTATTAGGACTCGGGGCTATGGCTACACCTTC.